These T cell receptor beta chains were read from a single sample in a study of vaccination effects on CD4 cells after COVID-19. These TCRs' antigens remain unknown. Measured with immunoSEQ multiplex PCR; TCRdb has only the in-frame clones, and not every one. The data show 45,000 to 60,000 clones, with roughly 76% seen just once and 10% to 15% held by the top ten. Source: CD4+ T cells from PBMCs cultured without peptide, taken before COVID-19 vaccination. These receptors originate from a human donor who had a prior SARS-CoV-2 infection. CDR3s include the opening cysteine and the closing phenylalanine or tryptophan. D genes are given only for firm matches. Where a row states a size, it is once, few, many or the class of an expanded clone; other rows omit it.

j_gene	v_gene	d_gene	abundance	len	CDR3nt	CDR3aa
TRBJ2-1	TRBV12-5	TRBD2	-	16	TGTGCTAGTGGTACGGGGACTAGCGGGGGGCGCAATGAGCAGTTCTTC	CASGTGTSGGRNEQFF
TRBJ2-5	TRBV9	TRBD2	-	14	TGTGCCAGCAGCCCATGGGCGGGGGAAGAGACCCAGTACTTC	CASSPWAGEETQYF
TRBJ2-1	TRBV9	-	-	17	TGTGCCAGCAGCGTAGTACCGACCTCCGTTGGGTACAATGAGCAGTTCTTC	CASSVVPTSVGYNEQFF
TRBJ2-2	TRBV10-3	-	-	13	TGTGCCTACGCCCCACAGCACACCGGGGAGCTGTTTTTT	CAYAPQHTGELFF
TRBJ2-3	TRBV13	TRBD2	-	17	TGTGCCAGCAGCTTATTGGAGCGGGAGGGCCTTACAGATACGCAGTATTTT	CASSLLEREGLTDTQYF
TRBJ2-7	TRBV9	-	-	14	TGTGCCAGCAGCGCTGAGGGACACATCTACGAGCAGTACTTC	CASSAEGHIYEQYF
TRBJ2-7	TRBV4-2	TRBD2	-	17	TGTGCCAGCAGCCAAGTAGGGACTAGCGGGGGGGCAAACGAGCAGTACTTC	CASSQVGTSGGANEQYF
TRBJ2-7	TRBV11-1	-	-	13	TGTGCCAGCAGCGTGACACCCTCCTACGAGCAGTACTTC	CASSVTPSYEQYF
TRBJ1-5	TRBV30	TRBD1	-	15	TGTGCCTGGAGTGAGCAGGGGGGGCAAAATCAGCCCCAGCATTTT	CAWSEQGGQNQPQHF
TRBJ2-5	TRBV5-1	-	-	15	TGCGCCAGCAGCTTTGTGGGAGGAGCGCAAGAGACCCAGTACTTC	CASSFVGGAQETQYF
TRBJ1-1	TRBV27	-	-	14	TGTGCCAGCAGTCTACAGCCCATGAACACTGAAGCTTTCTTT	CASSLQPMNTEAFF
TRBJ1-2	TRBV7-2	-	few	14	TGTGCCAGCAGCTTAGCGTGGGGGGAAGGTGGCTACACCTTC	CASSLAWGEGGYTF
TRBJ1-5	TRBV2	TRBD1	-	14	TGTGCCAGCAACACCGGGGACAGATATCAGCCCCAGCATTTT	CASNTGDRYQPQHF
TRBJ1-1	TRBV7-8	-	once	14	TGTGCCAGCACCCTACAGGCTTCGAACACTGAAGCTTTCTTT	CASTLQASNTEAFF
TRBJ1-1	TRBV2	-	-	14	TGTGCCAGCAGTGAGGTACAGATGAACACTGAAGCTTTCTTT	CASSEVQMNTEAFF
TRBJ1-2	TRBV2	TRBD1	-	19	TGTGCCAGCAATCTGGTCCAACCCGGGACAGGGAGGACGAGTTATGGCTACACCTTC	CASNLVQPGTGRTSYGYTF
TRBJ1-2	TRBV5-6	-	-	13	TGTGCCAGCAGCCCCGGGAGGGGGTATGGCTACACCTTC	CASSPGRGYGYTF
TRBJ2-4	TRBV7-3	TRBD2	-	17	TGTGCCAGCAGCTTATTCCCCCTTAGCGGGGAGGGGAACATTCAGTACTTC	CASSLFPLSGEGNIQYF
TRBJ2-5	TRBV6-2/TRBV6-3	TRBD2	-	19	TGTGCCAGCAGTACACGGACTAGCGGGAGGGCCTCGGGACAAGAGACCCAGTACTTC	CASSTRTSGRASGQETQYF
TRBJ2-3	TRBV21-1	-	-	17	TGTGCCAGCAGCAAAGCGCTCTGGGGGGAAGTAGCAGATACGCAGTATTTT	CASSKALWGEVADTQYF
TRBJ2-3	TRBV6-2/TRBV6-3	TRBD1	-	17	TGTGCCAGCAGTTACGTCGGGACAGGGGGAGGATCAGATACGCAGTATTTT	CASSYVGTGGGSDTQYF
TRBJ2-5	TRBV6-5	-	-	14	TGTGCCAGCAGTTACGGGCGACTCGGGGAGACCCAGTACTTC	CASSYGRLGETQYF
TRBJ2-3	TRBV11-3	TRBD2	-	20	TGTGCCAGCAGCCCGCCTCCGCATATAAGCGGGAGGGCCTTGACAGATACGCAGTATTTT	CASSPPPHISGRALTDTQYF
TRBJ2-5	TRBV20-1	TRBD2	-	15	TGCAGTGCTAGTGGTCCAGCGGGGTCCCAAGAGACCCAGTACTTC	CSASGPAGSQETQYF
TRBJ2-2	TRBV5-1	TRBD2	-	16	TGCGCCAGCAAGGCCCAATTAGCGGGGGGGACCGGGGAGCTGTTTTTT	CASKAQLAGGTGELFF
TRBJ2-7	TRBV6-5	TRBD1	few	15	TGTGCCAGCATCCCGACAGGGGCAGAATCCTACGAGCAGTACTTC	CASIPTGAESYEQYF
TRBJ2-7	TRBV4-2	TRBD2	-	16	TGTGCCAGCAGCTATGGGTCGTCGGGGGGGACCTACGAGCAGTACTTC	CASSYGSSGGTYEQYF
TRBJ1-1	TRBV4-3	-	-	14	TGCGCCAGCAGCCAAGCCCCGGGGGCCACTGAAGCTTTCTTT	CASSQAPGATEAFF
TRBJ2-7	TRBV5-8	-	-	14	TGTGCCAGCAGCTTAGGGCCGCCATCCTACGAGCAGTACTTC	CASSLGPPSYEQYF
TRBJ1-1	TRBV30	-	-	13	TGTGCCTGGAGTACTCAAGAGAACACTGAAGCTTTCTTT	CAWSTQENTEAFF
TRBJ2-7	TRBV3-1/TRBV3-2	-	-	17	TGTGCCAGCAGCCAAAGGCCCTACAGGGCGTCTATCTACGAGCAGTACTTC	CASSQRPYRASIYEQYF
TRBJ1-3	TRBV11-2	-	-	14	TGTGCCAGCAGCTCAACCCAATCTGGAAACACCATATATTTT	CASSSTQSGNTIYF
TRBJ2-7	TRBV5-1	TRBD1	-	15	TGCGCCAGCAGCGAAAAGGACAGGCTCCGTTGGGAGCAGTACTTC	CASSEKDRLRWEQYF
TRBJ2-1	TRBV3-1/TRBV3-2	-	-	12	TGTGCCAGCAGCCAATTCTTGCGGGAGCAGTTCTTC	CASSQFLREQFF
TRBJ1-2	TRBV14	TRBD1	-	13	TGTGCCAGCAGCCAAGGGACAGGCTATGGCTACACCTTC	CASSQGTGYGYTF
TRBJ2-7	TRBV18	-	-	14	TGTGCCAGCTCACCAGGGAGTACGAGGTACGAGCAGTACTTC	CASSPGSTRYEQYF
TRBJ2-7	TRBV19	TRBD1	-	13	TGTGCCAGTAGTGAGGGACAGAGCTACGAGCAGTACTTC	CASSEGQSYEQYF
TRBJ2-5	TRBV2	-	-	14	TGTGCCAGCAGTGAATTGGGTCGGGCAGAGACCCAGTACTTC	CASSELGRAETQYF
TRBJ2-1	TRBV5-1	TRBD2	-	15	TGCGCCAGCAGTGAAGGACTAGCGGTATACAATGAGCAGTTCTTC	CASSEGLAVYNEQFF
TRBJ1-5	TRBV18	TRBD1	-	18	TGTGCCAGCTCACCCTCGGGACAGGGAGTGTATGGCAATCAGCCCCAGCATTTT	CASSPSGQGVYGNQPQHF
TRBJ2-1	TRBV4-2	TRBD2	once	16	TGTGCCAGCAGCCAAGGACTAGCAGCAGGGCTGGATGAGCAGTTCTTC	CASSQGLAAGLDEQFF
TRBJ1-5	TRBV28	TRBD1	-	16	TGTGCCAGCAGTTTTCTCGACAGGGGTATTGATCAGCCCCAGCATTTT	CASSFLDRGIDQPQHF
TRBJ2-2	TRBV5-6	-	-	14	TGTGCCAGCAGCTGGGGACCTAACACCGGGGAGCTGTTTTTT	CASSWGPNTGELFF